A selection of T cell receptor beta chains follows, all from one sample in a study of cytomegalovirus exposure and HLA in healthy donors. Generated by immunoSEQ multiplex PCR, the TCRdb table keeps only in-frame clones and is missing some. The data contain around 110,000 clones, roughly 9.9% of them singletons. The sample consisted of PBMCs. The source is a man aged 25-45 years in good health and CMV-seronegative. The CDR3 runs from the conserved cysteine through the conserved F or W. Fields, in order: clone size, J gene, V gene, D gene, CDR3 DNA, CDR3 protein. The D gene is left open where the match is weak. Expanded clones are given a class, and other clones once, few, many or no size at all.

clone_size: few; j_call: TRBJ1-4; v_call: TRBV4-1; d_call: NA; cdr3_nt: TGCGCCAGCAGCCAAGACGGGGAGGCCGAAAAACTGTTTTTT; cdr3_aa: CASSQDGEAEKLFF
clone_size: few; j_call: TRBJ2-3; v_call: TRBV10-3; d_call: TRBD2; cdr3_nt: TGTGCCATGTCCCGACTAGCGGGAGGTCCAGATACGCAGTATTTT; cdr3_aa: CAMSRLAGGPDTQYF
clone_size: few; j_call: TRBJ1-2; v_call: TRBV29-1; d_call: NA; cdr3_nt: TGCAGCGTTATATCCCCCACGATCGGGTACTATGGCTACACCTTC; cdr3_aa: CSVISPTIGYYGYTF
clone_size: NA; j_call: TRBJ2-7; v_call: TRBV11-2; d_call: NA; cdr3_nt: TGTGCCAGCAGCTTATTGGCTGGAGAGGTGAGGGAGCAGTACTTC; cdr3_aa: CASSLLAGEVREQYF
clone_size: NA; j_call: TRBJ1-2; v_call: TRBV11-2; d_call: TRBD1; cdr3_nt: TGTGCCAGCAGCCAAAGGACAGGGTATGGCTACACCTTC; cdr3_aa: CASSQRTGYGYTF
clone_size: few; j_call: TRBJ2-7; v_call: TRBV19; d_call: NA; cdr3_nt: TGTGCCAGTAGTGACCGGGACACCCACTACGAGCAGTACTTC; cdr3_aa: CASSDRDTHYEQYF
clone_size: NA; j_call: TRBJ1-1; v_call: TRBV5-4; d_call: NA; cdr3_nt: TGTGCCAGCAGCATAACGACAGTCACTGAAGCTTTCTTT; cdr3_aa: CASSITTVTEAFF
clone_size: NA; j_call: TRBJ2-7; v_call: TRBV4-1; d_call: NA; cdr3_nt: TGCGCCAGCAGCCCACCTCTGGAGGGCGAGCAGTACTTC; cdr3_aa: CASSPPLEGEQYF
clone_size: NA; j_call: TRBJ2-1; v_call: TRBV18; d_call: TRBD2; cdr3_nt: TGTGCCAGCTCACCACAAGCCGGGACTAGCCTCAATGAGCAGTTCTTC; cdr3_aa: CASSPQAGTSLNEQFF
clone_size: NA; j_call: TRBJ2-7; v_call: TRBV7-9; d_call: TRBD1; cdr3_nt: TGTGCCAGCAGCTTAGTGGGCAGGGGGAAGTACGAGCAGTACTTC; cdr3_aa: CASSLVGRGKYEQYF
clone_size: NA; j_call: TRBJ1-3; v_call: TRBV13; d_call: NA; cdr3_nt: TGTGCCAGCAGCTTAGGTCGGGACACCATATATTTT; cdr3_aa: CASSLGRDTIYF
clone_size: NA; j_call: TRBJ1-2; v_call: TRBV5-5; d_call: NA; cdr3_nt: TGTGCCAGCAGCGCGGACGTCGGGGGGTCCCTTGGCTACACCTTC; cdr3_aa: CASSADVGGSLGYTF
clone_size: few; j_call: TRBJ2-1; v_call: TRBV4-3; d_call: TRBD2; cdr3_nt: TGCGCCAGCTCCCGAGGGCGGGGGGGCCTACTTGAGCAGTTCTTC; cdr3_aa: CASSRGRGGLLEQFF
clone_size: NA; j_call: TRBJ2-7; v_call: TRBV10-1; d_call: TRBD1; cdr3_nt: TGCGCCAGCAGTGACTCAGGGACAGGGCTATCCGAGCAGTACTTC; cdr3_aa: CASSDSGTGLSEQYF
clone_size: NA; j_call: TRBJ1-2; v_call: TRBV2; d_call: NA; cdr3_nt: TGTGCCAGCAGTGATACGGGAAAGTATGGCTACACCTTC; cdr3_aa: CASSDTGKYGYTF
clone_size: few; j_call: TRBJ1-2; v_call: TRBV20-1; d_call: NA; cdr3_nt: TGCAGTGCTACGGGACTCTATGGCTACACCTTC; cdr3_aa: CSATGLYGYTF
clone_size: few; j_call: TRBJ2-3; v_call: TRBV28; d_call: TRBD1; cdr3_nt: TGTGCCAGCAGTCCCACCGGGACAGGAGTAACAGATACGCAGTATTTT; cdr3_aa: CASSPTGTGVTDTQYF
clone_size: NA; j_call: TRBJ2-7; v_call: TRBV11-2; d_call: NA; cdr3_nt: TGTGCCAGCAGCCGGGAGACAGACTACGAGCAGTACTTC; cdr3_aa: CASSRETDYEQYF
clone_size: NA; j_call: TRBJ2-4; v_call: TRBV5-1; d_call: TRBD1; cdr3_nt: TGCGCCAGCAGTTTTATTCCGGGACAGGGTGGTGTCCGAGCCAAAAACATTCAGTACTTC; cdr3_aa: CASSFIPGQGGVRAKNIQYF
clone_size: few; j_call: TRBJ1-1; v_call: TRBV7-9; d_call: NA; cdr3_nt: TGTGCCAGCAGCTTAGTTGGTCCGGGAACTGAAGCTTTCTTT; cdr3_aa: CASSLVGPGTEAFF
clone_size: few; j_call: TRBJ1-4; v_call: TRBV5-1; d_call: NA; cdr3_nt: TGCGCCAGCAGCCCTGGGTTGACAGTAGAAAAACTGTTTTTT; cdr3_aa: CASSPGLTVEKLFF
clone_size: NA; j_call: TRBJ1-1; v_call: TRBV27; d_call: TRBD1; cdr3_nt: TGTGCCAGCAGTCCTGGACAGGGGGACACTGAAGCTTTCTTT; cdr3_aa: CASSPGQGDTEAFF
clone_size: few; j_call: TRBJ2-1; v_call: TRBV27; d_call: TRBD2; cdr3_nt: TGTGCCAGCAGTTTATCGGGGACTAGCGGAGTCTCCTACAATGAGCAGTTCTTC; cdr3_aa: CASSLSGTSGVSYNEQFF
clone_size: NA; j_call: TRBJ1-2; v_call: TRBV9; d_call: NA; cdr3_nt: TGTGCCAGCAGCGTAGTAGGGGGACCTTTCTTGGCTAACTATGGCTACACCTTC; cdr3_aa: CASSVVGGPFLANYGYTF
clone_size: NA; j_call: TRBJ2-1; v_call: TRBV6-1; d_call: TRBD2; cdr3_nt: TGTGCCAGCATTCGGACTAGCGTATACAATGAGCAGTTCTTC; cdr3_aa: CASIRTSVYNEQFF